This entry features one T cell receptor (beta chain) sequence. Its antigen remains unknown. The V end was cut by 5 bases, the J end by 2 bases, with 13 bases between. There are 15 residues in the CDR3. Per the germline V gene, CDR1 is SGHNT and CDR2 is YENEEA. Researchers ran the PCR with 60 Vbeta and 13 Jbeta primers. The data were produced by immunoSEQ multiplex PCR, yet TCRdb's version contains in-frame clones alone and is incomplete. The sample has some 60,000 clones; about four fifths are singletons. The data were taken from a study of cytomegalovirus exposure and HLA in healthy donors. Study information: Early released data comprised approximately 85 million unique TCRs from HLA-typed donors. Study conclusions and caveats: Near-uniform donor sequencing depth was presumed by presence/absence analyses. Across donors, most TCRs were seen rarely, yet some public ones were widespread. Confirmation in vitro established that a few CMV-associated chains were specific for CMV antigens.

The clonotype comes from a man in his forties or fifties in good health and CMV-seronegative. Sequencing was carried out using PBMCs. V is TRBV11-3 and J is TRBJ1-3; unclear D gene. The CDR3 DNA sequence: TGTGCCAGCAGCCTGAGAGGAATGACTGGAAACACCATATATTTT. Translation gives CASSLRGMTGNTIYF.